A single sample is the source of the 17 T cell receptor beta chains below, sequenced in a study of CD8 T cells in ankylosing spondylitis. TCRdb recomputed calls from the 5' RACE reads with MiXCR, one row per CDR3 protein. The sample lists 350,000 or so distinct CDR3 sequences, about 14% occurring once. What was sequenced was blood, either unsorted or a sorted T cell fraction (not recorded which). The receptor set was obtained from a male donor with ankylosing spondylitis or in good health (not recorded which).

J is TRBJ2-2 and V is TRBV7-2, with 8 bases matching TRBD1. CDR1 is SGHTA, CDR2 FQGNSA, per germline. The CDR3 sequence is 16 residues long. Germline trimming cut 1 base from V and 5 bases from J; bases unmatched to any gene: 6. In DNA form, the CDR3 reads TGTGCCAGCAGCTTAGTTCCGGGGACAGGAACCGGGGAGCTGTTTTTT. Translation: CASSLVPGTGTGELFF.

This clonotype has just a few counts. J is TRBJ1-4 and V is TRBV7-2; D remains unclear. V was pared by 0 bases and J by 0 bases, with 5 bases between. Germline values: CDR1 SGHTA, CDR2 FQGNSA. CDR3 size: 15 residues. The CDR3, as DNA: TGTGCCAGCAGCTTAGCGCCATCAACTAATGAAAAACTGTTTTTT. Its protein product is CASSLAPSTNEKLFF.

The V gene is TRBV12-3 or TRBV12-4, the J gene TRBJ1-2, with D possibly being TRBD1 (5 bases). V gave up 5 bases and J gave up 6 bases, with 16 bases separating them. This CDR3 contains 14 residues. The CDR3, as DNA: TGTGCCAGCAGTCAAGCGGGGGGGTACAATGGCTACACCTTC. Protein: CASSQAGGYNGYTF.

The V call is TRBV28, the J call TRBJ2-2; 7 positions match TRBD2. This CDR3 comprises 16 residues. CDR1 and CDR2 from the germline V gene are MDHEN and SYDVKM. Germline trimming cut 5 bases from V and 2 bases from J; bases unmatched to any gene: 8. CDR3 DNA sequence: TGTGCCAGCAGTCTTAGGGCTAGCGGAAACACCGGGGAGCTGTTTTTT. Amino acids: CASSLRASGNTGELFF.

CDR3: CASSSTLANNEQFF. CDR3 coding DNA: TGTGCCAGCAGCTCGACTCTAGCGAACAATGAGCAGTTCTTC. This chain connects TRBV7-8 to TRBJ2-1; possibly TRBD2 for D (6 bases). This CDR3 region has 14 residues. Germline-derived CDR1 and CDR2 are SGHVS and FQNEAQ. Trimming removed 4 bases from V and 5 bases from J, with 12 bases in between.

This clonotype was found many times. The rearrangement uses TRBV6-1 and TRBJ1-6, with D unclear. The CDR3 runs 14 residues. Deletions cut 6 bases from V and 8 bases from J, with 14 bases between. Germline V CDR1 and CDR2: MNHNS, SASEGT. CDR3 DNA: TGTGCCAGCAGATCGAGCAGAAGGGATTCACCCCTCCACTTT. Translated, it gives CASRSSRRDSPLHF.

This clonotype appeared a few times. The CDR3 sequence: CASSGGVFSENTGELFF. CDR3 nucleotides: TGCGCCAGCAGCGGAGGGGTATTTAGCGAGAACACCGGGGAGCTGTTTTTT. The J gene is TRBJ2-2, the V gene TRBV5-1, with D possibly matching TRBD2 (6 bases). This CDR3 has 17 residues. Germline CDR1 is SGHRS and CDR2 is YFSETQ. V lost 4 bases and J lost 1, with 17 bases in between.

A single count supports this clonotype. The CDR3 DNA reads TGTGCCAGCTACCTGCTCCCAGTTGAGGAGACCCAGTACTTC. This translates into CASYLLPVEETQYF. The chain joins TRBV6-1 to TRBJ2-5; D uncertain. V was clipped by 8 bases and J by 5 bases, with 18 bases between them. The CDR3 consists of 14 residues. The germline V gene has CDR1 MNHNS and CDR2 SASEGT.

This clonotype was counted a few times. The V call is TRBV5-1, the J call TRBJ2-3; D possibly corresponds to TRBD2 (6 bases). The CDR3 is 14 residues long. Trimming took 3 bases from V and 10 from J, leaving 18 bases between them. Germline loops: CDR1 SGHRS, CDR2 YFSETQ. As DNA, the CDR3 is TGCGCCAGCAGCTCCCGGGACTGGGACCCTCCGCAGTATTTT. Amino acid sequence: CASSSRDWDPPQYF.

This clonotype was seen only a few times. The CDR3 is CASSESDREQGNTIYF. The CDR3 DNA is TGCGCCAGCAGTGAGTCGGACCGGGAACAAGGAAACACCATATATTTT. The chain combines TRBV10-1 with TRBJ1-3; D is ambiguous. The CDR3 loop spans 16 amino acids. Germline V CDR1 and CDR2: WNHNN, SYGVQD (reference sequence). The V gene lost 0 bases and the J gene lost 4 bases, with 13 bases spanning the gap.

This clonotype was detected only a few times. This chain connects TRBV5-1 to TRBJ1-1; 8 bases align to TRBD1. J was trimmed by 0 bases and V by 4 bases; bases with no gene match: 8. Germline CDR1 and CDR2: SGHRS and YFSETQ. The CDR3 has 16 residues. The CDR3 DNA reads as TGCGCCAGCAGCCTAGGACAGGGAAATATGAACACTGAAGCTTTCTTT. Protein sequence: CASSLGQGNMNTEAFF.

The chain employs TRBV19 and TRBJ1-1; maybe TRBD1 (6 bases). From germline, CDR1 is LNHDA and CDR2 SQIVND (reference sequence). This CDR3 is 14 amino acids long. V dropped 7 bases and J dropped 3 bases, with 15 bases sitting between them. CDR3 residues: CASTRKGGYTEAFF. CDR3 DNA: TGTGCCAGTACCAGAAAAGGGGGATACACTGAAGCTTTCTTT.

This clonotype was recorded many times. This rearrangement joins TRBV12-3 or TRBV12-4 to TRBJ2-1, with D uncertain. The CDR3 contains 12 residues. The ends were cut back, 6 bases at V and 7 bases at J, with 10 bases in the middle. CDR3 residues: CASSPGRNEQFF. CDR3 DNA sequence: TGTGCCAGCAGCCCCGGACGTAATGAGCAGTTCTTC.

This chain links TRBV5-4 with TRBJ2-1, with TRBD1 matching 7 bases. The junction had 4 bases not matched to a gene; V was cut back by 0 bases and J by 4 bases. This CDR3 has 15 residues. In germline, CDR1 is SGHNT, CDR2 YYREEE (reference sequence). DNA of the CDR3: TGTGCCAGCAGCTTGGGGACAGGCACTTACAATGAGCAGTTCTTC. It translates to CASSLGTGTYNEQFF.

This clonotype was seen a few times. The CDR3 DNA reads TGCGCCAGCAACTCAGGGCCTTCACCCCTCCACTTT. Translated, it gives CASNSGPSPLHF. J is TRBJ1-6 and V is TRBV10-2; perhaps TRBD1 as D (5 bases). The CDR3 is 12 residues long. Trimming pared 7 bases from V and 9 bases from J, leaving 10 bases between. Germline V CDR1 and CDR2: WSHSY, SAAADI.

The chain uses TRBV5-4 and TRBJ2-1; no reliable D call. The CDR3 sequence is 15 residues long. Deletions cut 1 base from V and 7 bases from J, with 15 bases between. Germline CDR1 is SGHNT and CDR2 is YYREEE (reference sequence). Here the CDR3 reads CASSLLGKSPNEQFF. In DNA, the CDR3 is TGTGCCAGCAGCTTGCTGGGTAAGTCTCCAAATGAGCAGTTCTTC.

This clonotype appeared many times. The rearrangement uses TRBV9 and TRBJ1-3; D is perhaps TRBD1 (6 bases). Trimming pared 4 bases from V and 3 bases from J, leaving 17 bases between. There are 16 residues in the CDR3. Germline V gene sequence: CDR1 SGDLS, CDR2 YYNGEE. CDR3 loop: CASSSHTGYNGNTIYF. CDR3 bases: TGTGCCAGCAGCTCGCACACAGGGTACAATGGAAACACCATATATTTT. Together with reference TRBV9 and TRBJ1-3, the CDR3 gives the full variable domain: DSGVTQTPKHLITATGQRVTLRCSPRSGDLSVYWYQQSLDQGLQFLIQYYNGEERAKGNILERFSAQQFPDLHSELNLSSLELGDSALYFCASSSHTGYNGNTIYFGEGSWLTVV.